Ten or more counts support the clone carrying this T cell receptor beta chain. Its antigen is not identified. The data are from a study of blood T cells in healthy people across ages. Findings and caveats of the study: TCR beta diversity per million T cells fell roughly linearly with age. It was not possible, with unsorted PBMCs, to conclusively compare naive and antigen-experienced cells.

Peripheral blood, around 10 milliliters per donor, was collected. Then a second PCR, running about 7 to 11 cycles, was carried out with a sample-barcoded 5' primer and a J-beta primer mix. Through a template-switch adaptor with 12 random nucleotides, each cDNA molecule received a tag. TCRdb itself ran the 5' RACE reads through MiXCR, one entry per CDR3 protein. The table lists 650,000 to 700,000 distinct CDR3 sequences, around 52% of them singletons. This TCR was recovered from a woman of 80 years or more in good health. Material for sequencing was blood.

The CDR3 coding sequence is TGCAGCGTTGTAACGTCCGAGCAGTTCTTC. This encodes CSVVTSEQFF. The rearrangement links TRBV29-1 to TRBJ2-1; D gene uncertain. The germline V gene encodes CDR1 SQVTM and CDR2 ANQGSEA. Trimming took off 4 bases at V and 10 bases at J, with 8 bases between the two ends. The CDR3 sequence is 10 residues long.